The 23 T cell receptor beta chains in this list originate from one sample, sequenced in a study of T cells in Graves' hyperthyroidism and ophthalmopathy. Amplification yielded TCR beta CDR3 regions, with RNA transcripts as the source. The study used the HTBI primer set for a first-round RT-PCR of the TCR CDR3. TCRdb passed the multiplex PCR reads through MiXCR, listing each CDR3 protein once. The sample includes 800,000 or so distinct CDR3 sequences, about two fifths seen only once; the top ten take around 10%. Sequenced sample: blood. The origin of the receptors is a man younger than 35 with Graves' hyperthyroidism.

This clonotype was recorded at least ten times. The chain carries TRBV7-2 and TRBJ1-2; D is unresolved. The germline V gene has CDR1 SGHTA and CDR2 FQGNSA. This CDR3 has 12 residues. The V end was cut by 5 bases, the J end by 5 bases, with 9 bases between. CDR3 sequence (DNA): TGTGCCAGCAGCGAAACCCTTTATGGCTACACCTTC. Protein product: CASSETLYGYTF. The full variable domain, in which reference TRBV7-2 and TRBJ1-2 provide the parts outside the CDR3, is GAGVSQSPSNKVTEKGKDVELRCDPISGHTALYWYRQSLGQGLEFLIYFQGNSAPDKSGLPSDRFSAERTGGSVSTLTIQRTQQEDSAVYLCASSETLYGYTFGSGTRLTVV.

This clonotype was observed at least ten times. The V and J genes are TRBV5-1 and TRBJ2-5; 7 bases are a match to TRBD2. Germline values: CDR1 SGHRS, CDR2 YFSETQ. Germline trimming cut 4 bases from V and 2 bases from J; bases unmatched to any gene: 5. CDR3 length equals 14 residues. Written as DNA, the CDR3 is TGCGCCAGCAGCCCTAGGGGACTACAAGAGACCCAGTACTTC. Its translation: CASSPRGLQETQYF.

This clonotype came up many times. V and J are TRBV10-3 and TRBJ1-6; 7 bases map to TRBD1. The CDR3 has 15 amino acids. Germline lookup yields CDR1 ENHRY and CDR2 SYGVKD. The junction had 3 bases not matched to a gene; V was cut back by 0 bases and J by 7 bases. CDR3 sequence (DNA): TGTGCCATCAGTGAGTCGACAGGGCCCAATTCACCCCTCCACTTT. Encoded protein: CAISESTGPNSPLHF.

For this clonotype: Being one base from a much bigger clone, this may be a read error. The J gene is TRBJ2-7, the V gene TRBV29-1, with D maybe TRBD2 (5 bases). Germline loops: CDR1 SQVTM, CDR2 ANQGSEA. The CDR3 is 12 amino acids. The V end was cut by 3 bases, the J end by 6 bases, with 12 bases between. This CDR3 reads CSVDNSGSEQYF. CDR3 in DNA: TGCAGCGTTGATAACTCGGGGAGCGAGCAGTACTTC.

Written as DNA, the CDR3 is TGCGCCAGCAAGTGGGGACTTCCTAATGAAAAACTGTTTTTT. Protein sequence: CASKWGLPNEKLFF. This sequence joins TRBV10-2 and TRBJ1-4; TRBD1 is a possible D gene (5 bases). Per the germline V gene, CDR1 is WSHSY and CDR2 is SAAADI. The CDR3 is 14 residues long. Trimming took off 7 bases at V and 3 bases at J, with 12 bases between the two ends.

The sample holds many counts of this clonotype. The rearrangement joins TRBV19 to TRBJ1-2; 9 bases line up with TRBD1. J gave up 6 bases and V 9 bases, and 8 bases lay outside the gene matches. The CDR3 runs 13 residues. Germline CDR1 reads LNHDA; CDR2 reads SQIVND (reference sequence). Written as DNA, the CDR3 is TGTGCCAGCGAGGGACAGGGCAACGATGGCTACACCTTC. Amino acid sequence: CASEGQGNDGYTF.

Concerning this clonotype itself: The junction shows a germline mismatch at one end, possibly a read error. The rearrangement joins TRBV24-1 to TRBJ2-7, with D possibly matching TRBD1 (5 bases). In germline, CDR1 is KGHDR, CDR2 SFDVKD. The CDR3 contains 14 residues. CDR3 in amino acids: CASSLTLGDWEQYF. CDR3 sequence (DNA): TGTGCCAGCAGTTTAACGTTAGGGGATTGGGAGCAGTACTTC.

This clonotype was counted many times. The V call is TRBV24-1, the J call TRBJ1-5, with D unresolved. The germline V and J ends were trimmed by 5 bases and 4 bases, with 8 bases remaining between them. Germline V gene lookup returns CDR1 KGHDR and CDR2 SFDVKD. The CDR3 consists of 13 residues. The CDR3 here is CATSVAANQPQHF. For the CDR3, the DNA is TGTGCCACCAGTGTGGCGGCTAATCAGCCCCAGCATTTT.

V and J are TRBV7-8 and TRBJ2-7; the match to TRBD1 covers 10 bases. The CDR3 extends over 15 amino acids. The germline V gene encodes CDR1 SGHVS and CDR2 FQNEAQ. The V gene end was trimmed by 5 bases and the J gene end by 3 bases; junction bases not matched to a gene: 7. In DNA form, the CDR3 reads TGTGCCAGCAGCACGGACAGGGGGGGACTCTACGAGCAGTACTTC. Translation gives CASSTDRGGLYEQYF.

The chain employs TRBV4-3 and TRBJ2-7; TRBD2 aligns across 7 bases. Germline values: CDR1 LGHNA, CDR2 YSLEER. V was pared by 3 bases and J by 4 bases, with 9 bases of the junction left unmatched. This CDR3 is 15 amino acids long. The CDR3 loop reads CASSHRWEGHYEQYF. Here the CDR3 DNA reads TGCGCCAGCAGCCATCGATGGGAGGGCCATTACGAGCAGTACTTC.

The table lists this clonotype with a few counts. This chain uses TRBV10-3 with TRBJ1-4; TRBD1 agrees at 8 bases. Germline trimming cut 10 bases from V and 10 bases from J; bases unmatched to any gene: 14. CDR3 length: 14 amino acids. In germline, CDR1 is ENHRY, CDR2 SYGVKD. The CDR3 here is CASSTSGTGGKLFF. As DNA, the CDR3 is TGTGCCAGCAGCACCAGCGGGACAGGAGGAAAACTGTTTTTT.

The CDR3 loop is CASSLTDSNSPLHF. CDR3 nucleotides: TGTGCCAGCAGTTTGACGGACAGCAATTCACCCCTCCACTTT. The chain has TRBV6-5 and TRBJ1-6, with a weak D call TRBD1 (6 bases). This CDR3 comprises 14 residues. Germline assignment: CDR1 MNHEY and CDR2 SVGAGI. V was pared by 4 bases and J by 7 bases, with 11 bases between.

The sample holds a few counts of this clonotype. This chain connects TRBV11-2 to TRBJ2-5; D may be TRBD1 (6 bases). The V end was cut by 4 bases, the J end by 5 bases, with 14 bases between. The germline V gene encodes CDR1 SGHAT and CDR2 FQNNGV. The CDR3 covers 14 residues. CDR3 DNA: TGTGCCAGCAGCTCCCTGCAGGGGCGCGAGACCCAGTACTTC. Translated: CASSSLQGRETQYF. The whole variable domain, remainder taken from reference TRBV11-2 and TRBJ2-5, is EAGVAQSPRYKIIEKRQSVAFWCNPISGHATLYWYQQILGQGPKLLIQFQNNGVVDDSQLPKDRFSAERLKGVDSTLKIQPAKLEDSAVYLCASSSLQGRETQYFGPGTRLLVL.

Many counts were recorded for this clonotype. The DNA of the CDR3 is TGTGCCAGCAGCTCCGTAGCGGGGGGGGAAGAGACCCAGTACTTC. Translation: CASSSVAGGEETQYF. This rearrangement joins TRBV7-9 to TRBJ2-5; 11 positions agree with TRBD2. V shed 4 bases and J 3 bases; nucleotides not matched to a gene: 4. This CDR3 spans 15 amino acids. Germline V CDR1 and CDR2: SEHNR, FQNEAQ (reference sequence).

This chain links TRBV7-2 with TRBJ2-6; a possible D gene is TRBD1 (6 bases). V lost 2 bases to trimming and J lost 2 bases, with 13 bases between them. The length of the CDR3 is 17 residues. Germline CDR1 SGHTA, CDR2 FQGNSA. The CDR3 sequence: CASSLTSGAAGANVLTF. CDR3 in DNA: TGTGCCAGCAGCTTAACCTCAGGGGCTGCTGGGGCCAACGTCCTGACTTTC.

This clonotype showed up many times. This rearrangement joins TRBV9 to TRBJ2-7; D not resolved. V shed 10 bases and J shed 4 bases, with 6 bases lying between them. CDR3 size: 9 residues. The germline gives CDR1 SGDLS, CDR2 YYNGEE. The CDR3 coding sequence is TGTGCCTGCTATTACGAGCAGTACTTC. This encodes CACYYEQYF.

This clonotype was observed many times. J is TRBJ2-7 and V is TRBV20-1, with D maybe TRBD2 (5 bases). CDR3 length: 13 residues. V shed 0 bases and J shed 1 base, with 7 bases lying between them. CDR1 and CDR2 from the germline V gene are DFQATT and SNEGSKA (reference sequence). The DNA of the CDR3 is TGCAGTGCTAGAGAGTTAGCGTCCTACGAGCAGTACTTC. Translation: CSARELASYEQYF.

V and J are TRBV10-3 and TRBJ2-3, with D perhaps TRBD1 (6 bases). V shed 8 bases and J shed 4 bases, with 13 bases lying between them. Germline CDR1 and CDR2: ENHRY and SYGVKD. The CDR3 runs to 13 residues. The CDR3 loop is CAIGGAQADTQYF. The DNA for the CDR3 is TGTGCCATCGGGGGCGCCCAGGCAGATACGCAGTATTTT.

V usage is TRBV10-3 and J usage is TRBJ2-5, with D tentatively TRBD2 (7 bases). Germline assignment: CDR1 ENHRY and CDR2 SYGVKD. This CDR3 comprises 15 residues. The ends were cut back, 4 bases at V and 5 bases at J, with 17 bases in the middle. CDR3 protein: CAISGGRGAVETQYF. Written as DNA, the CDR3 is TGTGCCATCAGTGGGGGTCGGGGGGCGGTGGAGACCCAGTACTTC.

This clonotype was found many times. The J gene is TRBJ1-6, the V gene TRBV13, with a weak D call TRBD1 (5 bases). The germline gives CDR1 PRHDT, CDR2 FYEKMQ (reference sequence). With 5 bases removed from V and 5 bases from J, the gap between germline ends came to 13 bases. There are 15 residues in the CDR3. The CDR3 region is CASSIEGPNNSPLHF. The CDR3 DNA follows: TGTGCCAGCAGCATCGAGGGGCCTAATAATTCACCCCTCCACTTT.

CDR3: CASSVNGRGDEQYF. In DNA, the CDR3 is TGCGCCAGCAGCGTGAACGGGCGAGGGGACGAGCAGTACTTC. This chain links TRBV5-1 with TRBJ2-7; D tentatively reads TRBD1 or TRBD2 (5 bases each). Per germline, CDR1 SGHRS and CDR2 YFSETQ. Trimming took off 4 bases at V and 5 bases at J, with 16 bases between the two ends. The CDR3 consists of 14 residues.

This clonotype occurred many times. The CDR3 sequence is CASSSIDSSYNSPLHF. The CDR3 bases are TGTGCCAGCAGTTCTATCGACAGCTCCTATAATTCACCCCTCCACTTT. The rearrangement joins TRBV5-6 to TRBJ1-6; maybe TRBD1 (5 bases). The ends were cut back, 5 bases at V and 0 bases at J, with 12 bases in the middle. The V gene's germline CDR1 is SGHDT and CDR2 YYEEEE. CDR3 length: 16 amino acids.

This clonotype was counted a few times. This chain joins TRBV7-2 and TRBJ2-5; D may match TRBD1 or TRBD2 (5 bases each). V lost 3 bases to trimming and J lost 5 bases, with 10 bases between them. This CDR3 is 13 amino acids long. Germline CDR1 and CDR2: SGHTA and FQGNSA. The CDR3 protein is CASSLPWGETQYF. The CDR3 DNA sequence: TGTGCCAGCAGCTTGCCCTGGGGGGAGACCCAGTACTTC.